The clone carrying this T cell receptor beta chain has more than one count but fewer than ten. The antigen is not known. 5'RACE primed from the constant segment yielded TCR alpha and TCR beta cDNA libraries bearing sample barcodes and UMIs. TCRdb re-derived calls from the 5' RACE reads in MiXCR, one entry per CDR3 protein. This table has some 300,000 distinct CDR3 sequences, 19% appearing once. There are 14 residues in the CDR3. Per the germline V gene, CDR1 is SEHNR and CDR2 is FQNEAQ (reference sequence). Trimming removed 10 bases at V and 8 bases at J, with 21 bases between. These data originate in a study of T-cell memory formation after mild COVID-19. General study points: Pre-infection memory harbored some responding clones, suggesting cross-reactive memory joined.

The receptor was isolated from a man younger than 35 who had mild COVID-19 (a few samples of this study predate the infection). Cell type and time point are not known. The chain links TRBV7-9 to TRBJ2-1; weak D call: TRBD2 (5 bases). Material for sequencing was PBMCs or a T cell subset sorted from them (not recorded which). The CDR3 loop reads CATDRGERKDEQFF. The CDR3 region has the DNA TGTGCCACCGACCGGGGTGAAAGAAAGGATGAGCAGTTCTTC.